This T cell receptor beta chain was captured in a study of shared clonotypes between healthy human individuals. This CDR3 contains 13 residues. Germline lookup yields CDR1 SGDLS and CDR2 YYNGEE. Trimming removed 4 bases from V and 5 bases from J, with 12 bases in between. A note on this clone: Its antigen is unknown.

Study results and limitations: When naive CD4 clonotypes were compared across a few donors, 4% to 6.5% were shared. Non-shared clonotypes displayed generation probabilities falling below those of clonotypes present in all four donors. Clonotype sharing among donors was expected to depend on sequencing depth.

Data came from immunoSEQ multiplex PCR; TCRdb stores just in-frame clones and leaves some out. The sample lists some 2,100,000 clones; around 95% were seen once. The clonotype originates from a young man in good health. The chain recombines TRBV9 with TRBJ2-5; D possibly corresponds to TRBD1 (5 bases). Sequenced sample: naive CD4+ T cells sorted from blood. The subset was: CD45RA+ positively selected. The CDR3 bases are TGTGCCAGCAGCCGCAGGGTCCGTGAGACCCAGTACTTC. Translation gives CASSRRVRETQYF. Based on the CDR3 plus reference TRBV9 and TRBJ2-5, the full variable domain is DSGVTQTPKHLITATGQRVTLRCSPRSGDLSVYWYQQSLDQGLQFLIQYYNGEERAKGNILERFSAQQFPDLHSELNLSSLELGDSALYFCASSRRVRETQYFGPGTRLLVL.